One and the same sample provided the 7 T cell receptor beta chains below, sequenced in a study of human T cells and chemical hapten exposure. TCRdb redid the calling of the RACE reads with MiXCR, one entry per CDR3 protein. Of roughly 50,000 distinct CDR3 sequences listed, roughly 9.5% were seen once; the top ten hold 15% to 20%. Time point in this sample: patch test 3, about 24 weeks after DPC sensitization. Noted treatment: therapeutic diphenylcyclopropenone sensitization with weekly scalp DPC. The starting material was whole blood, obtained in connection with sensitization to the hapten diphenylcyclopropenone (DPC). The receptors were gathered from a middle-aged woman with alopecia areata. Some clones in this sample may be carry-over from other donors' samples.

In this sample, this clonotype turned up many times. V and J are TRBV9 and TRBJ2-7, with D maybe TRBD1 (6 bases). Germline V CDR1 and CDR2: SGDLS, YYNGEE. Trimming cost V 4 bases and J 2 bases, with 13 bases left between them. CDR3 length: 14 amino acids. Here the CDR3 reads CASSFQGSPYEQYF. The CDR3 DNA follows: TGTGCCAGCAGCTTTCAGGGGTCCCCCTACGAGCAGTACTTC.

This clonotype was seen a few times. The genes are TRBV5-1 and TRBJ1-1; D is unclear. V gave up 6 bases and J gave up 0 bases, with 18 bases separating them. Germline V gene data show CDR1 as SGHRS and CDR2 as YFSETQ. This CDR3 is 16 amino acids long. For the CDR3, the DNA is TGCGCCAGCAAAGCGGGCAGAGAATTTATGAACACTGAAGCTTTCTTT. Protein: CASKAGREFMNTEAFF.

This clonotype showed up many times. CDR3 DNA sequence: TGTGCCAGCAGTCCCACCGCCGGCGGGAGCGAGCAGTACTTC. Translated: CASSPTAGGSEQYF. This chain joins TRBV6-4 and TRBJ2-7; the match to TRBD2 covers 7 bases. Germline trimming cut 5 bases from V and 6 bases from J; bases unmatched to any gene: 10. The CDR3 is 14 residues long. From germline, CDR1 is MRHNA and CDR2 SNTAGT.

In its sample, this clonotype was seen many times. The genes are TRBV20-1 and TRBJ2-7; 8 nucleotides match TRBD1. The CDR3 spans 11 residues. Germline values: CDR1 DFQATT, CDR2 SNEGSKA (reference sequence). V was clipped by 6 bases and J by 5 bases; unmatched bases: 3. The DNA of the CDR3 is TGCAGTGCAGGGACAGGCGACGAGCAGTACTTC. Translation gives CSAGTGDEQYF.

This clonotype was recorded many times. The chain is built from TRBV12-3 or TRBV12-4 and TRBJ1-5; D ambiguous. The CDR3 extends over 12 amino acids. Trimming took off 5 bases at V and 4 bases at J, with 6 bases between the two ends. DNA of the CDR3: TGTGCCAGCAGTATCCGGAATCAGCCCCAGCATTTT. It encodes CASSIRNQPQHF.

The CDR3 nucleotides are TGTGCCTGGACCCGGGACGGCTACGAGCAGTACTTC. It codes for CAWTRDGYEQYF. The gene calls are TRBV30 and TRBJ2-7, with D perhaps given as TRBD1 or TRBD2 (5 bases each). The germline V and J ends were trimmed by 4 bases and 3 bases, with 10 bases remaining between them. Germline V gene sequence: CDR1 GTSNPN, CDR2 SVGIG (reference sequence). The CDR3 is 12 amino acids.

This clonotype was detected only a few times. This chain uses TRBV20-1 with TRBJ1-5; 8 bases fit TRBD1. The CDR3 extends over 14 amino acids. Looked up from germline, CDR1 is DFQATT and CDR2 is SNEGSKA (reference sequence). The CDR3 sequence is CSALETGVRQPQHF. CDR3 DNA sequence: TGCAGCGCTCTGGAGACAGGGGTAAGACAGCCCCAGCATTTT.